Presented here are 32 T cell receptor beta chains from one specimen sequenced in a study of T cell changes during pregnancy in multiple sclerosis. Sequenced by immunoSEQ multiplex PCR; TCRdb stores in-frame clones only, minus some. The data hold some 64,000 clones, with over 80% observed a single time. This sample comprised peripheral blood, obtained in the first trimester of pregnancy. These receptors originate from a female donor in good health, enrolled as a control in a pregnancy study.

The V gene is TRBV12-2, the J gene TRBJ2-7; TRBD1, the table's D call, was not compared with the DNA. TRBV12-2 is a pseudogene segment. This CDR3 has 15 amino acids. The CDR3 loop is CASRLAGRDRGHQYF. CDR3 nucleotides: TGTGCAAGTCGCTTAGCGGGGCGGGACAGGGGACACCAGTACTTC.

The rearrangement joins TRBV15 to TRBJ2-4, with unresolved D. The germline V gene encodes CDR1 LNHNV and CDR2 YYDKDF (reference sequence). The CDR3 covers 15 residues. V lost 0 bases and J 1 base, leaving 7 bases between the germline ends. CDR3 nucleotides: TGTGCCACCAGCAGAGACCAGGTGGCCAAAAACATTCAGTACTTC. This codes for CATSRDQVAKNIQYF.

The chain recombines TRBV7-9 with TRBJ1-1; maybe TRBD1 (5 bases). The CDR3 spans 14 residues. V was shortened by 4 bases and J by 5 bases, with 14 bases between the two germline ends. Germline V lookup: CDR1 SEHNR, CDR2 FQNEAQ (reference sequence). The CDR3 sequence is CASSSGRETTEAFF. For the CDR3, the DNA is TGTGCCAGCAGCTCAGGGCGAGAGACGACTGAAGCTTTCTTT.

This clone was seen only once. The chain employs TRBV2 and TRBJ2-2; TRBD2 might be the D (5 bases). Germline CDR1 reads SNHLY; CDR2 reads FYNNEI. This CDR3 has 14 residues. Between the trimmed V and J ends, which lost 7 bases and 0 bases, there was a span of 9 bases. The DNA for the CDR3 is TGTGCCAGCATGGAGGTCCCGAACACCGGGGAGCTGTTTTTT. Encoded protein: CASMEVPNTGELFF.

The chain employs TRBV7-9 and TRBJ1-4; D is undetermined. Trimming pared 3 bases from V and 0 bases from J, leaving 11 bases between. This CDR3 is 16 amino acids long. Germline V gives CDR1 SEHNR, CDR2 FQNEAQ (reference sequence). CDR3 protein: CASSLLSTATNEKLFF. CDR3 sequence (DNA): TGTGCCAGCAGCTTGTTGTCCACAGCAACTAATGAAAAACTGTTTTTT.

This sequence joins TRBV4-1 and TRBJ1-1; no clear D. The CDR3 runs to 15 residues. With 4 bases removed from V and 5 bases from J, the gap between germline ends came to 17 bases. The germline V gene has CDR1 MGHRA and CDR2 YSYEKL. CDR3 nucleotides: TGCGCCAGCAGCCTAGGAAAGCTGGCGGGGACTGAAGCTTTCTTT. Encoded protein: CASSLGKLAGTEAFF.

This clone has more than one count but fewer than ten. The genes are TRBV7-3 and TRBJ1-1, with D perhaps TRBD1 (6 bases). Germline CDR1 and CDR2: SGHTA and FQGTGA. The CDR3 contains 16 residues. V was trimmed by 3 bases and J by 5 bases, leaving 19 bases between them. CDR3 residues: CASSFGPAGQGTEAFF. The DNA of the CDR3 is TGTGCCAGCAGCTTCGGTCCGGCTGGGCAGGGGACTGAAGCTTTCTTT. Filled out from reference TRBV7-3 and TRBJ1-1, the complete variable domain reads GAGVSQTPSNKVTEKGKYVELRCDPISGHTALYWYRQSLGQGPEFLIYFQGTGAADDSGLPNDRFFAVRPEGSVSTLKIQRTERGDSAVYLCASSFGPAGQGTEAFFGQGTRLTVV.

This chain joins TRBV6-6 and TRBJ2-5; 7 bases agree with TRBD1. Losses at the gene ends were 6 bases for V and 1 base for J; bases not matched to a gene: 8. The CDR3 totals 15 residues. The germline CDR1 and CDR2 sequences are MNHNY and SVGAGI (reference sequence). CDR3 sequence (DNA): TGTGCCAGCAGCCGGGACAGCCTTTTCCAAGAGACCCAGTACTTC. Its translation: CASSRDSLFQETQYF.

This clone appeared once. In DNA, the CDR3 is TGTGCCAGCTCACCATCCACTCCTGGAAACACCATATATTTT. It translates to CASSPSTPGNTIYF. This rearrangement joins TRBV18 to TRBJ1-3; D uncertain. The CDR3 length is 14 residues. Germline assignment: CDR1 KGHSH and CDR2 LQKENI. Trimming removed 2 bases at V and 2 bases at J, with 7 bases between.

The CDR3 loop is CASSNSGPAYEQYF. The DNA of the CDR3 is TGTGCCAGCAGCAACTCAGGTCCCGCCTACGAGCAGTACTTC. The chain joins TRBV7-6 to TRBJ2-7; D is uncertain. V lost 5 bases to trimming and J lost 2 bases, with 13 bases between them. The V gene's germline CDR1 is SGHVS and CDR2 FNYEAQ. There are 14 residues in the CDR3.

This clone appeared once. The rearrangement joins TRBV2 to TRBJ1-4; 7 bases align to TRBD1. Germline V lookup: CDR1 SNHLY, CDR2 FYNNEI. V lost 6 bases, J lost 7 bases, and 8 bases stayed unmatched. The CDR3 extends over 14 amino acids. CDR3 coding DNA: TGTGCCAGCAGGGCAGACAGGGTGGGTGAAAAACTGTTTTTT. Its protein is CASRADRVGEKLFF. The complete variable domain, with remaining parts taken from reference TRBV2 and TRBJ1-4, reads EPEVTQTPSHQVTQMGQEVILRCVPISNHLYFYWYRQILGQKVEFLVSFYNNEISEKSEIFDDQFSVERPDGSNFTLKIRSTKLEDSAMYFCASRADRVGEKLFFGSGTQLSVL.

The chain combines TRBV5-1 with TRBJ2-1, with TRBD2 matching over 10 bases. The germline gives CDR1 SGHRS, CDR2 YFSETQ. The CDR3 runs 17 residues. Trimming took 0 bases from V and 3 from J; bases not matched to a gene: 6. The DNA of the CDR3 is TGCGCCAGCAGCTTGGCCAGGACTAGCGGACACTACAATGAGCAGTTCTTC. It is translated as CASSLARTSGHYNEQFF. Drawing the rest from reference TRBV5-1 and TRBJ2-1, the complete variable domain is KAGVTQTPRYLIKTRGQQVTLSCSPISGHRSVSWYQQTPGQGLQFLFEYFSETQRNKGNFPGRFSGRQFSNSRSEMNVSTLELGDSALYLCASSLARTSGHYNEQFFGPGTRLTVL.

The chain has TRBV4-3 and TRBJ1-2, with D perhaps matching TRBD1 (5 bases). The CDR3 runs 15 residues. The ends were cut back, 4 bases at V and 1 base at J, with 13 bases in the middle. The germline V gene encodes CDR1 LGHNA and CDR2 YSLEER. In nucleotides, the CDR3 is TGCGCCAGCAGCCTCACGGTCGGGGGTAACTATGGCTACACCTTC. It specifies CASSLTVGGNYGYTF.

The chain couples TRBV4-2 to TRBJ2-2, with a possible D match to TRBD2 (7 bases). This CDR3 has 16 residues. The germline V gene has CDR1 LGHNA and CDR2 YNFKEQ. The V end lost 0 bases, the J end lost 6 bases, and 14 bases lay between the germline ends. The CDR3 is CASSQDLGGEAGELFF. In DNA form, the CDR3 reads TGTGCCAGCAGCCAAGATTTAGGGGGGGAGGCCGGGGAGCTGTTTTTT.

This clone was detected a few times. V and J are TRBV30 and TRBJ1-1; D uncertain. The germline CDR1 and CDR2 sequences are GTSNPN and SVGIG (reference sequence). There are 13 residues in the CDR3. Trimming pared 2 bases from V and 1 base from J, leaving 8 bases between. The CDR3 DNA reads TGTGCCTGGAGTCAACACACGAACACTGAAGCTTTCTTT. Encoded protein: CAWSQHTNTEAFF.

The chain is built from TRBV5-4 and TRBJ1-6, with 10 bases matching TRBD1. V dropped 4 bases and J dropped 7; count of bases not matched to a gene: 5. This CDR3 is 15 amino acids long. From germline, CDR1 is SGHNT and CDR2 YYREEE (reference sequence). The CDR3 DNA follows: TGTGCCAGCAGCAGCGGGACAGGGGACAATTCACCCCTCCACTTT. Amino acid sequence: CASSSGTGDNSPLHF.

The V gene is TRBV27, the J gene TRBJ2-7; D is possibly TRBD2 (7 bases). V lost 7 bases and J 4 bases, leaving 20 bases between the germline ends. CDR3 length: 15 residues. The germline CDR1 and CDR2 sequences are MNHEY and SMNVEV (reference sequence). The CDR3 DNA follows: TGTGCCAGCACTCTCAGGGGAGGGTTGGGATACGAGCAGTACTTC. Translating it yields CASTLRGGLGYEQYF.

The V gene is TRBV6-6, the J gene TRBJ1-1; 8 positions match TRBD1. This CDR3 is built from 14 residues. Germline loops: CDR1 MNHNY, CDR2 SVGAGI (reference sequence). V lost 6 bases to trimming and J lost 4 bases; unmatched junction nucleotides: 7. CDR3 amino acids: CASSRSDRATEAFF. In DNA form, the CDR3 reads TGTGCCAGCAGCCGTTCGGACAGGGCCACTGAAGCTTTCTTT.

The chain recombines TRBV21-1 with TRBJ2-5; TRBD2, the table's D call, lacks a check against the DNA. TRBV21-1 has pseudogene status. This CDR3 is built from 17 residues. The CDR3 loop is CASSPPRPNYRQETQYF. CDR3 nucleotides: TGTGCCAGCAGCCCCCCTCGGCCGAACTACCGCCAAGAGACCCAGTACTTC.

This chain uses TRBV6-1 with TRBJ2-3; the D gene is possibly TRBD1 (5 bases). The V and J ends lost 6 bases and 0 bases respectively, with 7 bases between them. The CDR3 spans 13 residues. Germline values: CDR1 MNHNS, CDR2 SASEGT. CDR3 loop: CASRTASTDTQYF. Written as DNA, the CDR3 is TGTGCCAGCAGGACAGCGAGCACAGATACGCAGTATTTT.

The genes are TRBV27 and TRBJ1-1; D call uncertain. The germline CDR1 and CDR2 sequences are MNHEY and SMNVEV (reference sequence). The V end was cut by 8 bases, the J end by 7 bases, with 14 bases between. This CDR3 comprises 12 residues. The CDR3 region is CASFLGNGEAFF. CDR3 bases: TGTGCCAGCTTCTTGGGCAATGGTGAAGCTTTCTTT.

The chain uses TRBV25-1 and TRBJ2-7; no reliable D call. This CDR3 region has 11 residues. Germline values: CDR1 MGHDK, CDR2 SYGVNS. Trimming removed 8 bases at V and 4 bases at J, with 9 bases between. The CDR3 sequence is CASVAYYEQYF. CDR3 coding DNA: TGTGCCAGCGTAGCCTATTACGAGCAGTACTTC.

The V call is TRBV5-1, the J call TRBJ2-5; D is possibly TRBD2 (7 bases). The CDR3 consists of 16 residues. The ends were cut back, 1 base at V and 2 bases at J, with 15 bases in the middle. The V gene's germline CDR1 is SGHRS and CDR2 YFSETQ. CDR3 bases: TGCGCCAGCAGCTTGATTGGGGGGGCCTCACAAGAGACCCAGTACTTC. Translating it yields CASSLIGGASQETQYF.

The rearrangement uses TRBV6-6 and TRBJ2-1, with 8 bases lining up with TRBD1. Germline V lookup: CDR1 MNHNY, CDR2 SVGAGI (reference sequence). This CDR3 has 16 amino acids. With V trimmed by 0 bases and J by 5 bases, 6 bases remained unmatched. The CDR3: CASSYSRTGYDNEQFF. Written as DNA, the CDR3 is TGTGCCAGCAGTTACTCGAGGACAGGGTATGACAATGAGCAGTTCTTC.

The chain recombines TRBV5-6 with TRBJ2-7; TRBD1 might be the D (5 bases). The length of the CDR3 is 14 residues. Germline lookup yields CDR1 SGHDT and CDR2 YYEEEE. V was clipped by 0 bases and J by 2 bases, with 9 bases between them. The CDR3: CASSLEGVAYEQYF. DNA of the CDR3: TGTGCCAGCAGCTTGGAAGGGGTCGCCTACGAGCAGTACTTC.

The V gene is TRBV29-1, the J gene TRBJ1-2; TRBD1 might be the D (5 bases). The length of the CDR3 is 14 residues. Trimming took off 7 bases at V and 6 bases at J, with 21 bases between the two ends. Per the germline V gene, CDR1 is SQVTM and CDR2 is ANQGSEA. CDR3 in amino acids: CSAQGGEDWDGYTF. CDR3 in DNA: TGCAGCGCCCAGGGAGGGGAGGATTGGGATGGCTACACCTTC.

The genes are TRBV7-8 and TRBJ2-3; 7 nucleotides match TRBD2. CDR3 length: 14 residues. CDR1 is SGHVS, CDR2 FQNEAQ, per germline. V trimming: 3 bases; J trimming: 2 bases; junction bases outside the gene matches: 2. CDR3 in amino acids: CASSLGRDTDTQYF. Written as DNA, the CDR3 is TGTGCCAGCAGCTTGGGGAGGGACACAGATACGCAGTATTTT.

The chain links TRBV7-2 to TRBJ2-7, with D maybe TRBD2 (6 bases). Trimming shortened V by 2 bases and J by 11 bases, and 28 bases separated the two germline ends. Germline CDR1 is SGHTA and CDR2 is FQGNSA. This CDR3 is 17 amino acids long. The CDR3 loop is CASSLRVGGQTAPRKYF. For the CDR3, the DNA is TGTGCCAGCAGCTTAAGAGTAGGAGGGCAGACCGCTCCCAGGAAGTACTTC.

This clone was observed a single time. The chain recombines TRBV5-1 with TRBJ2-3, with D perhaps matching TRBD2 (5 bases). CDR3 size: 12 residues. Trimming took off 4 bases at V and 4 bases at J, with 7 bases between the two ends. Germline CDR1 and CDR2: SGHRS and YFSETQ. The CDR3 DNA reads TGCGCCAGCAGCAGGGAGCCAGATACGCAGTATTTT. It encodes CASSREPDTQYF.

The CDR3 DNA sequence: TGTGCCATCAACCTAGCGGGGGGGCCGGGCTCCTACAATGAGCAGTTCTTC. Translating gives CAINLAGGPGSYNEQFF. The V call is TRBV10-3, the J call TRBJ2-1; 12 positions agree with TRBD2. In germline, CDR1 is ENHRY, CDR2 SYGVKD. CDR3 length: 17 residues. Unmatched junction bases numbered 7, after V lost 7 bases and J lost 0 bases.

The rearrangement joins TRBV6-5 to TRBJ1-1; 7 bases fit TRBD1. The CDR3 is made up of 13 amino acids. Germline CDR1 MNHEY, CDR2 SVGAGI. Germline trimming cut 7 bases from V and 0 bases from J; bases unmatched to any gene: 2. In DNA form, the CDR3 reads TGTGCCAGCAACAGGGGATTGAACACTGAAGCTTTCTTT. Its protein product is CASNRGLNTEAFF.

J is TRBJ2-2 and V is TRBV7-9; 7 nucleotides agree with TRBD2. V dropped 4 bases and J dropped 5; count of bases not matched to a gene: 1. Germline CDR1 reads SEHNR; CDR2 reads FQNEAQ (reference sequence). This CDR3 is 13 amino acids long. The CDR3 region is CASSWRGTGELFF. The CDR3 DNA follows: TGTGCCAGCAGCTGGCGGGGGACCGGGGAGCTGTTTTTT.